The T cell receptor (beta chain) described here comes from a study of T cells in Graves' hyperthyroidism and ophthalmopathy. Graves' hyperthyroidism was deemed stable given no ophthalmopathy progression within 18 months. Exclusion of a patient resulted from uncontrolled infection, other autoimmune disease, pregnancy or lactation. Amplification targeted TCR beta CDR3 regions from RNA transcripts. A first-round RT-PCR of the TCR CDR3 used the HTBI primer set. TCRdb reprocessed the multiplex PCR reads via MiXCR and lists one record per CDR3 protein. Seen here are roughly 710,000 distinct CDR3 sequences, about a third observed once, and the top ten hold 30% to 40%. V lost 2 bases to trimming and J lost 5 bases, with 9 bases between them. The CDR3 totals 14 residues.

The J gene is TRBJ2-2, the V gene TRBV12-3 or TRBV12-4; no definite D call. The specimen sequenced was blood. The sequence was obtained from a woman between 35 and 50 years old with Graves' hyperthyroidism. The CDR3 bases are TGTGCCAGCAGTTTAAACTCCGCGACCGGGGAGCTGTTTTTT. This gives the protein CASSLNSATGELFF.